This T cell receptor beta chain was sequenced during a study of identical twins. The CDR3 runs 12 residues. Germline values: CDR1 SGHTA, CDR2 FQGNSA. V lost 4 bases and J lost 9, with 12 bases in between. Study-wide points: The more abundant beta clonotypes in cord blood had fewer insertions, and memory repertoires did not show this. Compared with unrelated sharing, twin-shared out-of-frame alpha sequences had more low-probability sequences. The study based its conclusions on cross-sectional statistical analysis and did not follow the same donors.

Through template switching, a universal primer site was introduced, and the cDNA contained unique molecular identifiers. Via MiXCR, TCRdb re-called the 5' RACE reads, giving one row per CDR3 protein. The table shows 280,000 or so distinct CDR3 sequences, with about 8.1% occurring only once. This clonotype was observed many times. Its matching antigen is unknown. The sample also formed part of further work on yellow fever vaccine responses in identical twins.

The chain joins TRBV7-2 to TRBJ2-5, with D perhaps given as TRBD1 or TRBD2 (5 bases each). The sequenced material came from memory (CD45RO+) T cells sorted from blood. The TCR comes from a woman aged 18 to 35 in good health. The DNA for the CDR3 is TGTGCCAGCAGCTACGATTTGGGGGCCCAGTACTTC. Its protein is CASSYDLGAQYF.